This T cell receptor (beta chain) was sequenced for a study of cytomegalovirus exposure and HLA in healthy donors (dated by TCRdb to the late 2010s). Regarding the research as a whole: An earlier analysis of roughly 500 of the donors reported under 300 Gb of sequence data and 100 million to 120 million unique TCR beta sequences obtained from approximately 180 million T cells. Roughly 300 gigabases of sequencing data and around 87 million unique TCR sequences were included in an early release covering 550 to 800 HLA-typed donors. Among the roughly 400 genotyped donors, approximately 82% belonged to the genetic ancestry cluster associated with self-reported Caucasian donors. The study aimed to test whether cataloging public T cell receptors could reveal signatures of past pathogen exposure. The T cell repertoires of several hundred subjects were profiled by immunosequencing and related to cytomegalovirus serostatus. A separate validation cohort of 100 to 150 different subjects was used in addition to the approximately 610-subject first cohort. To predict cytomegalovirus infection status, the study combined high-throughput TCR immunosequencing, statistical association of individual TCRs with disease status, and machine learning. A later analysis re-examined previously published TCR beta repertoires from hundreds of donors and added high-resolution HLA genotyping to investigate patterns of TCR occurrence. Rather than using new phenotypic data, the later analysis identified candidate immune exposures from TCR beta sequences and from how often those sequences occurred across donors. In an earlier analysis of 550 to 700 of the donors, high-throughput TCR beta sequencing was used to judge whether each TCR beta V gene segment behaved as functional or pseudogenic. Donor age, sex, ethnicity and CMV serostatus were compiled alongside the repertoire data. Genome-wide SNP genotypes for about 65% of the 666 donors were used in a later genetic analysis, which treated that subset as a discovery cohort. All discovery cohort repertoires had been generated on a single sequencing platform. Both class I and class II loci were covered by HLA typing, at four-digit resolution. The number of typed donors differed by locus: roughly 629-640 for A, B, C, DRB1 and DQB1; some 540 for DQA1; 600 to 610 for DPA1; and some 430 for DPB1. Because of strong linkage in the cohort, roughly five DR-DQ haplotypes were treated as single units for association and clustering. Across 398 genotyped donors of the cohort, an average of about 200,000 unique TCR beta nucleotide sequences per donor were sequenced, and roughly a sixth of those sequences were non-productive.

Here V drops 2 bases and J drops 1 base, and the junction holds 3 bases not matched to any gene. From the germline V gene (reference sequence), CDR1 is SGHNT and CDR2 is YYREEE. The CDR3, from cysteine to phenylalanine, totals 14 residues. Only CDR3 DNA is held: 42 bases, read in frame from base 1. Library construction relied on the immunoSEQ multiplex PCR assay. For the multiplex PCR, a mixture combining 60 forward primers for TCR Vbeta segments and 13 reverse primers for TCR Jbeta segments was used. Amplification of the CDR3 region of rearranged TCR beta genes was performed with a multiplex PCR assay on genomic DNA. Amplified TCR beta libraries were sequenced as 87-base-pair reads on the Illumina HiSeq System. Processing in the source paper ran as follows. A later analysis counted approximately 74 million unique TCR beta chains across the 550 to 750 repertoires, and approximately 11 million of these chains were shared by at least two donors. Raw reads were error-corrected and collapsed into unique sequences by a nearest-neighbor algorithm in which closely related sequences were merged to remove PCR and sequencing errors. To assign V, D and J gene segments, CDR3 sequences were aligned to IMGT reference sequences. For a sequence to be retained, a match of at least six nucleotides to both a V gene segment and a J gene segment was required. A rearrangement counted as productive if the CDR3 had no stop codons and remained in frame with V and J, and every other rearrangement counted as non-productive. CDR3 was defined according to IMGT convention as the region running from the second conserved V-encoded cysteine to the conserved J-encoded phenylalanine. The earlier analysis of approximately 500 of the donors excluded sequences that lacked an unambiguous match to a single V gene segment. In an earlier analysis of approximately 610 of the donors, V segments were called functional above 56.7% productive rearrangements and were called segregating when the between-donor standard deviation exceeded 5%. A statistical classification framework was built to diagnose cytomegalovirus status from the catalog of TCR beta chain sequences. V and J gene assignment, in a later analysis, came from comparing TCR nucleotide sequences with IMGT/GENE-DB human TR gene sequences. A later analysis assigned CDR3 sequences and most-parsimonious VDJ recombination scenarios with the TCRdist pipeline. In a later analysis, each TCR beta chain was defined by its CDR3 amino acid sequence together with its V-gene family, and reads without a unique V-gene family were excluded. As a way to deal with suspected cross-contamination and a sequencing artifact, a later analysis dropped 450 to 700 nucleotide sequences that were highly shared and had low generation probability. A later analysis calculated a clonal expansion index for each public chain from normalized within-repertoire ranks of inferred template counts. A later analysis computed generation probabilities with a VDJ recombination model fitted to out-of-frame rearrangements, and checked the results against IGoR. In a later analysis, TCR-TCR, TCR-HLA and TCR-CMV co-occurrence was scored with hypergeometric tests, and a repertoire-size bias correction was applied to TCR pairs. To estimate false discovery rates, a later analysis permuted the HLA or CMV assignments 20 times. A later analysis grouped co-occurring TCRs with DBSCAN, adding TCRdist sequence similarity when clustering within HLA-allele-positive subsets. Repertoires with fewer than 30,000 or more than 120,000 public chains, plus five repertoires with anomalous nucleotide sharing, were excluded from co-occurrence clustering. TCRdb limited this immuneACCESS table to in-frame rearrangements with V and J called. A share of clones is missing; checked studies link under half to unresolved V genes, and the rest is unexplained. Clone size and V and J calls were adopted from that table, with D and trimming inferred from the DNA. This sample comprises 190,000 or so clones, 80% of them detected only once. Together, the top ten hold 0.65% of the sample.

The cohort comprised 666 healthy bone marrow donors. All cohort members were sampled while nominally healthy, although unrecorded immune exposures were likely present. The donor was CMV seronegative and was included in the group of over 300 seronegative cohort members. A peripheral blood sample was provided by each donor, and peripheral blood mononuclear cells were used for TCR beta sequencing. The Qiagen DNeasy Blood Extraction Kit was used to extract genomic DNA from the blood cell samples. The study at large found these results: About 17 rarely observed V segments, including chromosome 9 orphons, were excluded from the earlier analysis of a few hundred of the donors because counts were too low. According to a later analysis, TCR association rates differed among HLA loci, with DRB1 alleles showing the most associated TCRs and HLA-C alleles showing the fewest. Some IMGT-functional V segments, including TRBV6-2 and TRBV6-3, could not be distinguished by the 87-base-pair reads and were therefore excluded. An earlier analysis of approximately 540 of the donors showed that most TCR beta V segments appeared in productive rearrangements either about 87% or about 30% of the time, which broadly matched IMGT annotations. According to the authors, the approach could potentially be generalized to other disease states and immunological phenotypes. This cohort had only TCR beta chains sequenced, and the lack of alpha or paired-chain data limited which features could be detected. The classifier was reported to diagnose cytomegalovirus status with high specificity and sensitivity in both the original cohort and the validation cohort. Assigning TCR associations to individual alleles was difficult when HLA alleles, especially DR and DQ, strongly co-occurred. Presence/absence analyses assumed roughly uniform sequencing depth across donors, an assumption that may not hold. Across donors, most TCR sequences were observed very rarely, whereas some public TCRs were present in many individuals. A further reported finding was that TCR beta sequences accurately predicted the HLA-A and HLA-B alleles for most subjects in the first cohort. At a false discovery rate of 0.05, a later analysis linked about 16,000 TCR beta sequences to specific HLA alleles. According to a later analysis, most CMV-associated TCR beta chains appeared to be HLA-restricted, and the HLA associations seemed to be driven largely by CMV exposure. Linkage disequilibrium might explain the correlated functional status among segregating V segments, but an unknown experimental factor could not be ruled out. A total of 150 or so TCR beta chains were listed by the study as associated with cytomegalovirus. A later genetic analysis reported fewer N-insertions in productive TCRs among donors in an Asian-associated ancestry cluster than the roughly 650-donor mean. A cluster of highly shared sequence variants was judged likely to be a technical artifact of the sequencing pipeline. A few of the identified cytomegalovirus-associated TCR beta chains were confirmed in vitro to be specific for cytomegalovirus antigens. In a later analysis, several top co-occurrence clusters were reported to appear linked to parvovirus B19, influenza, CMV and Epstein-Barr virus. For the cohort, immune exposure information was limited to CMV serostatus. HLA typing was unavailable for some donors at each locus, so association tests used only the typed subset. In a later genetic analysis, a missense DCLRE1C variant was associated with V-gene and J-gene trimming of TCR beta chains, and the association was replicated in an independent cohort. In a later analysis, HLA-associated TCR beta chains showed more clonal expansion and lower generation probabilities than non-associated chains that were equally common.

This clone has a handful of counts. The antigen it recognizes is unknown. Base qualities are not provided; no much larger clone lies one nucleotide away. The receptor comes from a boy aged 5-17 years in good health and CMV-seronegative. The rearranged segments are TRBV5-4 and TRBJ2-7, with TRBD1 identical over 7 junction bases. Sequencing used PBMCs. The base sequence is TGTGCCAGCAGCTTACAGGGGTATTCCTACGAGCAGTACTTC. Its amino acids are CASSLQGYSYEQYF.